This TCR beta chain was recorded in a study of T cell responses to AZD1222 COVID-19 vaccine. V dropped 5 bases and J dropped 6; count of bases not matched to a gene: 1. CDR1 is MGHDK, CDR2 SYGVNS, per germline. The length of the CDR3 is 12 residues. The method was immunoSEQ multiplex PCR; TCRdb's version includes in-frame clones alone and lacks a portion of them. The sample shows 250,000 to 300,000 clones, roughly 93% of them seen only once. Points from the study as a whole: With dominance at 160-218 and 743-854, vaccine-associated CD4 TCRs spanned spike. Increased Spike-specific TCR breadth and depth were observed after two AZD1222 doses.

Comment on this clone: The target antigen is unknown.

The chain is built from TRBV25-1 and TRBJ1-2, with 9 positions matching TRBD1. The TCR originated in an adult who received the AZD1222 COVID-19 vaccine. This sample comprised peripheral blood, obtained 28 days after the second AZD1222 dose. CDR3: CASSWTGDGYTF. Written as DNA, the CDR3 is TGTGCCAGCAGTTGGACAGGGGATGGCTACACCTTC.